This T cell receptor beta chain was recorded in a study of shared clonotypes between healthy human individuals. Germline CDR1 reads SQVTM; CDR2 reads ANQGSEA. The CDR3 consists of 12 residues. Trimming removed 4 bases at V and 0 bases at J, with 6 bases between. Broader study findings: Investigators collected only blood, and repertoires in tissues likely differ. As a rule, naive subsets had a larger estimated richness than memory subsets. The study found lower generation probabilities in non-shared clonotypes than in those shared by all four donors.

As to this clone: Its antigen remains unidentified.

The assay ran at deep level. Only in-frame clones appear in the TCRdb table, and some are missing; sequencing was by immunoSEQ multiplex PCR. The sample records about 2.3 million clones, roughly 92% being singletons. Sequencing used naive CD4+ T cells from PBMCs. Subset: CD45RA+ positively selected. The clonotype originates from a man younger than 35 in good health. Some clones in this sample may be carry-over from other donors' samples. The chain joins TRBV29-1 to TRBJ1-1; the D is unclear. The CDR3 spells CSVVKVNTEAFF. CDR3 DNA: TGCAGCGTTGTAAAGGTGAACACTGAAGCTTTCTTT. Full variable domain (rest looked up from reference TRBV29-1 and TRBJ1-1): SAVISQKPSRDICQRGTSLTIQCQVDSQVTMMFWYRQQPGQSLTLIATANQGSEATYESGFVIDKFPISRPNLTFSTLTVSNMSPEDSSIYLCSVVKVNTEAFFGQGTRLTVV.